This TCR beta chain was sequenced for a study of blood T cell repertoires in COVID-19. Study context: The study drew acute and convalescent COVID-19 samples from the United States, Italy and Spain. Nucleic acid was either cDNA or gDNA, and it came from T cells, B-cell-depleted T cells, or PBMCs.

A word on this clone: One end of the junction fails to match germline, which may point to a read error.

As handled by the study authors: Reference gene primer amplification in the assay estimated nucleated cell counts. The table came from immunoSEQ multiplex PCR; TCRdb's copy has only in-frame clones and leaves some out. Clone size and the V and J calls come from that table; the DNA yielded D and trimming. The sample records about 180,000 clones, around 88% being singletons. Germline V lookup: CDR1 MDHEN, CDR2 SYDVKM. The CDR3 extends over 13 amino acids. The receptor was derived from a woman aged 25 to 45 with acute or convalescent COVID-19. This chain uses TRBV28 with TRBJ2-2, with D unclear. Sequencing was performed on peripheral blood. CDR3 loop: CLTFSPNTGELFF. CDR3 bases: TGCCTGACTTTCTCTCCGAACACCGGGGAGCTGTTTTTT.